Given below is one TCR beta chain in context. Its antigen remains unidentified. The data originate from a study of cytomegalovirus exposure and HLA in healthy donors. Points from the study as a whole: Under in vitro conditions, a few CMV-associated chains were confirmed as specific for CMV antigens.

The J segment lost 2 bases and the V segment lost 9 bases, leaving 6 bases of the junction unmatched. The CDR3 is 13 residues long. The germline gives CDR1 LNHDA, CDR2 SQIVND (reference sequence). Only in-frame clones appear in the TCRdb table, and some are missing; sequencing was by immunoSEQ multiplex PCR. The data show over 150,000 clones, approximately 86% seen once. V and J are TRBV19 and TRBJ2-7, with 8 nucleotides matching TRBD1. Sequencing was done on a sample of PBMCs. The sequence was collected from a woman under 30 in good health and CMV-seronegative. CDR3 in DNA: TGTGCCAGCAGGACAGGGACGACCTACGAGCAGTACTTC. Protein product: CASRTGTTYEQYF.